A single sample gave rise to the 3 T cell receptor beta chains below, sequenced in a study of PD-L1 blockade in urothelial cancer. Time point here: pretreatment peripheral blood. This table comes from immunoSEQ multiplex PCR, and its TCRdb copy is limited to in-frame clones, with some not included. Of tens of thousands of clones listed, over 75% are singletons. The sequences come from PBMCs, collected around atezolizumab (anti-PD-L1) treatment. The source of these receptors is a man between 65 and 85 years old with urothelial cancer.

This chain links TRBV7-9 with TRBJ1-2; maybe TRBD1 (5 bases). The CDR3 runs to 14 residues. Trimming took 0 bases from V and 4 from J, leaving 9 bases between them. Germline V gives CDR1 SEHNR, CDR2 FQNEAQ (reference sequence). CDR3 loop: CASSLAAGTYGYTF. For the CDR3, the DNA is TGTGCCAGCAGCTTAGCGGCGGGGACCTATGGCTACACCTTC.

The gene calls are TRBV15 and TRBJ1-1; D possibly corresponds to TRBD1 (6 bases). Trimming pared 5 bases from V and 4 bases from J, leaving 17 bases between. There are 15 residues in the CDR3. The germline V gene encodes CDR1 LNHNV and CDR2 YYDKDF (reference sequence). The CDR3 nucleotides read TGTGCCACCAGCTACGGTGCGGGGGCAGGCACTGAAGCTTTCTTT. Translated: CATSYGAGAGTEAFF.

This rearrangement joins TRBV2 to TRBJ2-1, with TRBD2 matching 10 bases. The J segment lost 4 bases and the V segment lost 4 bases, leaving 4 bases of the junction unmatched. The CDR3 contains 15 residues. Per germline, CDR1 SNHLY and CDR2 FYNNEI. CDR3 DNA sequence: TGTGCCAGCAGTGGGGGGACTAGCGTATACAATGAGCAGTTCTTC. Translated, it gives CASSGGTSVYNEQFF. The whole variable domain, remainder taken from reference TRBV2 and TRBJ2-1, is EPEVTQTPSHQVTQMGQEVILRCVPISNHLYFYWYRQILGQKVEFLVSFYNNEISEKSEIFDDQFSVERPDGSNFTLKIRSTKLEDSAMYFCASSGGTSVYNEQFFGPGTRLTVL.